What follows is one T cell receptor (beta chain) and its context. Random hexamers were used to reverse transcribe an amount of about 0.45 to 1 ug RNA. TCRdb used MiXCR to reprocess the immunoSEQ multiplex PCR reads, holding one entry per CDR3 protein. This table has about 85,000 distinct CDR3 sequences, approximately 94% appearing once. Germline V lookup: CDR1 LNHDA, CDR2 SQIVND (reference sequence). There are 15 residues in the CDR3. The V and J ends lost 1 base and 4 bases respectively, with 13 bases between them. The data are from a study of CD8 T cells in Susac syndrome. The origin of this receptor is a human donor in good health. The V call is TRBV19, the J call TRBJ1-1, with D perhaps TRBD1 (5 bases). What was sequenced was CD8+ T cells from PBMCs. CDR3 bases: TGTGCCAGTAGTATAGGTACAGGAGGCGGCACTGAAGCTTTCTTT. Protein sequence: CASSIGTGGGTEAFF.